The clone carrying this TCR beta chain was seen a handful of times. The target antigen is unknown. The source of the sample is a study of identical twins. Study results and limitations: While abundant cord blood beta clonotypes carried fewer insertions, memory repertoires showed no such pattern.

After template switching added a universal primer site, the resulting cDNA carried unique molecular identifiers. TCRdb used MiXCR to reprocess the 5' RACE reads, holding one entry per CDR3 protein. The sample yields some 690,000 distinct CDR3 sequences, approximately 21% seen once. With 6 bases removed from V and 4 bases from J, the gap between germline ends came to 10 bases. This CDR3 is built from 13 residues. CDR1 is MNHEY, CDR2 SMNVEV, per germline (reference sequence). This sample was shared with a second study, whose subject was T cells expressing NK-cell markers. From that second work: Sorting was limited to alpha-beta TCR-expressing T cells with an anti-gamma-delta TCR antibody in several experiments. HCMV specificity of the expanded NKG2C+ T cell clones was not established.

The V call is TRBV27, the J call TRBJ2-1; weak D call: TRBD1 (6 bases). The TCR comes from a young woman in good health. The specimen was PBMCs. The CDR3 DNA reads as TGTGCCAGCAGGGCGCAGGGGTACAATGAGCAGTTCTTC. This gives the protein CASRAQGYNEQFF.